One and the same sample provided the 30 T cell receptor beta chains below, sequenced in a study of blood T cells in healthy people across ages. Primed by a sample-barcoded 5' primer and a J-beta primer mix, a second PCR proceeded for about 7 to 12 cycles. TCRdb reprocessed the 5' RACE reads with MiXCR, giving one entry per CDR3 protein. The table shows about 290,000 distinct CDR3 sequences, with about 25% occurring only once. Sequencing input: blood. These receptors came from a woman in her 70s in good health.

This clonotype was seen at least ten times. CDR3 sequence: CASIPILGAYEQYF. In nucleotides, the CDR3 is TGTGCCAGCATTCCCATACTCGGGGCCTACGAGCAGTACTTC. The chain carries TRBV6-2 or TRBV6-3 and TRBJ2-7; tentative D call: TRBD2 (5 bases). The CDR3 consists of 14 residues. CDR1 and CDR2 from the germline V gene are MNHEY and SVGEGT. The V gene lost 7 bases and the J gene lost 2 bases, with 15 bases spanning the gap.

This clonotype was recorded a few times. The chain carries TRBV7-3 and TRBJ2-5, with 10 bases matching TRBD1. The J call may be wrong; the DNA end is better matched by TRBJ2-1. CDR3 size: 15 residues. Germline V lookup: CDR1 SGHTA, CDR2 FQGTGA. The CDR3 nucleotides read TGTGCCAGCAGACGGGGACAGGGGCACACCAATGAGCAGTTCTTC. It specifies CASRRGQGHTNEQFF.

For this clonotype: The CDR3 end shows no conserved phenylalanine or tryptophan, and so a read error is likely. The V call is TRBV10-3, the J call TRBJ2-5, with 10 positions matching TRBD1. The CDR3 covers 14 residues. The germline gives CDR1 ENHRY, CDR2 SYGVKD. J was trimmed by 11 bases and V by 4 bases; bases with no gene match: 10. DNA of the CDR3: TGTGCCATCAGTGTTTCCTGGGGACAGGGGAAGCAGTACGTC. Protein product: CAISVSWGQGKQYV.

The DNA for the CDR3 is TGTGCCAGCAGTGAAGTAGGCCGGAACACCGGGGAGCTGTTTTTT. It translates to CASSEVGRNTGELFF. The genes are TRBV2 and TRBJ2-2; D gene uncertain. The CDR3 has 15 residues. Germline loops: CDR1 SNHLY, CDR2 FYNNEI. Trimming pared 1 base from V and 1 base from J, leaving 7 bases between.

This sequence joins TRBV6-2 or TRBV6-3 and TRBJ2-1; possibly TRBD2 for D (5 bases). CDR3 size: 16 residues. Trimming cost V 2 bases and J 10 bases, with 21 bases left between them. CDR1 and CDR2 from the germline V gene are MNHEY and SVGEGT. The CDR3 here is CASSYRATGIPPEQFF. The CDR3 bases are TGTGCCAGCAGTTACCGGGCTACCGGGATCCCCCCCGAGCAGTTCTTC.

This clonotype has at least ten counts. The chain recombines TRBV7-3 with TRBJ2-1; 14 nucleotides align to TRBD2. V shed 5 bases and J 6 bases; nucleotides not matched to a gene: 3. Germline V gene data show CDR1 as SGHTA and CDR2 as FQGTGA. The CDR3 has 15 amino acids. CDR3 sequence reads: CASSLGTSGSNEQFF. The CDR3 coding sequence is TGTGCCAGCAGCCTCGGGACTAGCGGGAGCAATGAGCAGTTCTTC.

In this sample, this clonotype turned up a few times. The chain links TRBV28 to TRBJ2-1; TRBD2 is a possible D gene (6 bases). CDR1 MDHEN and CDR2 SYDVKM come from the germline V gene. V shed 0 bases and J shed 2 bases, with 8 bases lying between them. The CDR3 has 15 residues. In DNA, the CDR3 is TGTGCCAGCAGTTTATGGGGAGGAACCTACAATGAGCAGTTCTTC. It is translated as CASSLWGGTYNEQFF.

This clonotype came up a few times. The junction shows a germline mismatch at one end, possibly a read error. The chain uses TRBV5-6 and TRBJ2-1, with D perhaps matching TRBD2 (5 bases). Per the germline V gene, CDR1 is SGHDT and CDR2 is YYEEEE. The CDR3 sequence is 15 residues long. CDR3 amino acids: CASSSSSGSYDEQFF. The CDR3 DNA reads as TGTGCCAGCAGCTCTTCGAGCGGCTCCTACGATGAACAGTTCTTC. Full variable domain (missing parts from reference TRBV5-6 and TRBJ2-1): DAGVTQSPTHLIKTRGQQVTLRCSPKSGHDTVSWYQQALGQGPQFIFQYYEEEERQRGNFPDRFSGHQFPNYSSELNVNALLLGDSALYLCASSSSSGSYDEQFFGPGTRLTVL.

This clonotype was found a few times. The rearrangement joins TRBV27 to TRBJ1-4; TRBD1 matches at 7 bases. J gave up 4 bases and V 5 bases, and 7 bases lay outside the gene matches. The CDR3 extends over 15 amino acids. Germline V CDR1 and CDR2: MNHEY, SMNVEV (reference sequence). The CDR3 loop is CASSPTGDVNEKLFF. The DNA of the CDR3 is TGTGCCAGCAGTCCTACAGGGGATGTTAATGAAAAACTGTTTTTT.

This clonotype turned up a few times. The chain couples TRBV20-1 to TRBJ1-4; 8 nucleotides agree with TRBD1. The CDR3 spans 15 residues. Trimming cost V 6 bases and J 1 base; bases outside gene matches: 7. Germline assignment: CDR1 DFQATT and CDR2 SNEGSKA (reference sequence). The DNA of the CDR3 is TGCAGTGCCAGACAGGGGATTGTAACTAATGAAAAACTGTTTTTT. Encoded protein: CSARQGIVTNEKLFF.

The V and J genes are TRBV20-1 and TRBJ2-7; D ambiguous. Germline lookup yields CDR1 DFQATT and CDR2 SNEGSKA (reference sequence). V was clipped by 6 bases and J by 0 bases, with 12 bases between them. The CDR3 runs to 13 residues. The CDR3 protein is CSAESSSSYEQYF. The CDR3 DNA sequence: TGCAGTGCAGAGAGCAGTAGCTCCTACGAGCAGTACTTC.

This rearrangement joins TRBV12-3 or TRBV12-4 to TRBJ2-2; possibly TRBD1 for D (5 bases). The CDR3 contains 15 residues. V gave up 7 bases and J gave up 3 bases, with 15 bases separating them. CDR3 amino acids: CASTPSRVDTGELFF. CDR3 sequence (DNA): TGTGCCAGCACCCCCAGCAGGGTCGACACCGGGGAGCTGTTTTTT.

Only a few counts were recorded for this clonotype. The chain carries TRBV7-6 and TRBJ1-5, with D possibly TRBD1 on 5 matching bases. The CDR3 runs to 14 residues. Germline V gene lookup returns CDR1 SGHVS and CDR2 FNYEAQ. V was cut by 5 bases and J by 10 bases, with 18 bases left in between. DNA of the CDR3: TGTGCCAGCAGCCTCGACGAGGGGAGCGGCCCCCAGCATTTT. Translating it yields CASSLDEGSGPQHF.

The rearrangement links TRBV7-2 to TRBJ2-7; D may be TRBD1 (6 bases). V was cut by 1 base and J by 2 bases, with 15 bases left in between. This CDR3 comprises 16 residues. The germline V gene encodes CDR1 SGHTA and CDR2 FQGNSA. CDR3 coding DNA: TGTGCCAGCAGCTTAGGGCCCGGGACATCGCCCTACGAGCAGTACTTC. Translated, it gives CASSLGPGTSPYEQYF.

CDR3 sequence: CASSPLTGQGEAFF. The CDR3 nucleotides read TGTGCCAGCTCACCCTTGACCGGACAGGGGGAAGCTTTCTTT. The rearrangement uses TRBV18 and TRBJ1-1; 9 bases fit TRBD1. Per the germline V gene, CDR1 is KGHSH and CDR2 is LQKENI. The CDR3 is 14 amino acids. The V segment lost 3 bases and the J segment 8 bases; nucleotides outside the gene matches: 7.

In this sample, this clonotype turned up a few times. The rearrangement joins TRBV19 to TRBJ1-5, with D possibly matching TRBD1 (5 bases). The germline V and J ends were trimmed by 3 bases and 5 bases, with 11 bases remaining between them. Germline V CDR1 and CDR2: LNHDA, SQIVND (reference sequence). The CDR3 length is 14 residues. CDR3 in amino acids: CASSIERGDQPQHF. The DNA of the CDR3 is TGTGCCAGTAGTATTGAGAGGGGTGATCAGCCCCAGCATTTT.

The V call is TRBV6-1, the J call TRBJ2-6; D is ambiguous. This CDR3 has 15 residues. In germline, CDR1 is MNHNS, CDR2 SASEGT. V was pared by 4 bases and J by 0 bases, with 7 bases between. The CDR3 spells CASSAMHSGANVLTF. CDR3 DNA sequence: TGTGCCAGCAGTGCAATGCACTCTGGGGCCAACGTCCTGACTTTC.

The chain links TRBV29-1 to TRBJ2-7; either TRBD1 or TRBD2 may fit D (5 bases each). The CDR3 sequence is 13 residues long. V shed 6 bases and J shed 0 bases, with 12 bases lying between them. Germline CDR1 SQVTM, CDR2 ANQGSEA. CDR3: CSVRDALSYEQYF. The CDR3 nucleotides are TGCAGCGTCCGGGACGCACTCTCCTACGAGCAGTACTTC.

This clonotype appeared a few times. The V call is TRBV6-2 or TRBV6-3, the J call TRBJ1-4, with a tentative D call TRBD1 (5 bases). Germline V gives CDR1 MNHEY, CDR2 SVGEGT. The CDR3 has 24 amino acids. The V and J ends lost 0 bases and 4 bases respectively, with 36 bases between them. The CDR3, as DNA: TGTGCCAGCAGTTACTCTACTCACGCTGCGCAGCGGACGCTTCCTGGGACGGGTAATGAAAAACTGTTTTTT. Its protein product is CASSYSTHAAQRTLPGTGNEKLFF.

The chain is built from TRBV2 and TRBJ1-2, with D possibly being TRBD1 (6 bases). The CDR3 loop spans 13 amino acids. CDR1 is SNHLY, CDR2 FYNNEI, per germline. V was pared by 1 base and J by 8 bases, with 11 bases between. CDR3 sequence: CASSEVQGDGYTF. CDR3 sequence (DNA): TGTGCCAGCAGTGAAGTACAGGGTGACGGCTACACCTTC.

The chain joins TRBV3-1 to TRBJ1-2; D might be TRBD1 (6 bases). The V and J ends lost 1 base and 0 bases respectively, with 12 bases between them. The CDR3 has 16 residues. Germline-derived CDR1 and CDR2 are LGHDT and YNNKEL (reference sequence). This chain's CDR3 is CASSQGGTRANYGYTF. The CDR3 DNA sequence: TGTGCCAGCAGCCAAGGGGGGACAAGAGCTAACTATGGCTACACCTTC.

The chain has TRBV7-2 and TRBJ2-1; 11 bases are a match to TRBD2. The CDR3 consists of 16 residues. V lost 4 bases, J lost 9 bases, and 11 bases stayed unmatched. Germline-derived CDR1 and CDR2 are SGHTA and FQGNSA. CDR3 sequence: CASSSIAGGSIGEQFF. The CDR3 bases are TGTGCCAGCAGCTCAATAGCGGGAGGGTCTATAGGTGAGCAGTTCTTC.

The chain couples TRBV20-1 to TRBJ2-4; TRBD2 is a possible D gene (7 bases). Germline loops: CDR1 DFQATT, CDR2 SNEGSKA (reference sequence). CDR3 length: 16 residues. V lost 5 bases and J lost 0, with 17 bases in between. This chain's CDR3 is CSADPGGVIAKNIQYF. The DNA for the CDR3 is TGCAGTGCTGACCCGGGGGGCGTTATAGCCAAAAACATTCAGTACTTC.

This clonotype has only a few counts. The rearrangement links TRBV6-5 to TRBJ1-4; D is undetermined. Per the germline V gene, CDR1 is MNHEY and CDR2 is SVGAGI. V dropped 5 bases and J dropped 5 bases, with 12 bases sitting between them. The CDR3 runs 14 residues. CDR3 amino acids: CASSIGRTNEKLFF. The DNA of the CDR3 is TGTGCCAGCAGTATCGGGCGGACCAATGAAAAACTGTTTTTT.

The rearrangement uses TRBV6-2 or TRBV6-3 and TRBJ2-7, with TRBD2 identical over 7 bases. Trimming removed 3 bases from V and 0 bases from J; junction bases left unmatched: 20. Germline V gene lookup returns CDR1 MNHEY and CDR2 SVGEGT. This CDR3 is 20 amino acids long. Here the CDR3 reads CASSYRAILAASFSSYEQYF. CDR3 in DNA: TGTGCCAGCAGTTATAGGGCTATCCTAGCGGCATCATTCTCCTCCTACGAGCAGTACTTC.

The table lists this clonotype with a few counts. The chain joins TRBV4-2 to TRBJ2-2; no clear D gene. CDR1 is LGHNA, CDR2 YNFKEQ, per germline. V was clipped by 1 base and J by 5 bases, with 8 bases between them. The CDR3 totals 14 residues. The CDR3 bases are TGTGCCAGCAGCCAAGGGGCTAGTACCGGGGAGCTGTTTTTT. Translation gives CASSQGASTGELFF.

CDR3: CASSVVRGFSRQYF. DNA of the CDR3: TGTGCCAGCAGCGTCGTTAGGGGATTCTCTAGGCAGTACTTC. The chain uses TRBV21-1 and TRBJ2-7; no DNA check was done on the table's D call, TRBD1. TRBV21-1 is marked as a pseudogene. The CDR3 runs 14 residues.

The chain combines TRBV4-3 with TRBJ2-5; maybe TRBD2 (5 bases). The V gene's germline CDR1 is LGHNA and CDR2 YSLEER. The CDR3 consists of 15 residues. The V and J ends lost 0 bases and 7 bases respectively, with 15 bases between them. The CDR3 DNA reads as TGCGCCAGCAGCCAAGATCGACCGGGGTCTGGGACCCAGTACTTC. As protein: CASSQDRPGSGTQYF.

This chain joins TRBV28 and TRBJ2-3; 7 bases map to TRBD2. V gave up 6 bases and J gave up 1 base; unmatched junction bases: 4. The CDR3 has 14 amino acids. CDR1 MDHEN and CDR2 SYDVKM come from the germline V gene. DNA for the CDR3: TGTGCCAGCAGCCTTAGCGGGCGCACAGATACGCAGTATTTT. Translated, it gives CASSLSGRTDTQYF. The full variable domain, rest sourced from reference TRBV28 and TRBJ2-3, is DVKVTQSSRYLVKRTGEKVFLECVQDMDHENMFWYRQDPGLGLRLIYFSYDVKMKEKGDIPEGYSVSREKKERFSLILESASTNQTSMYLCASSLSGRTDTQYFGPGTRLTVL.

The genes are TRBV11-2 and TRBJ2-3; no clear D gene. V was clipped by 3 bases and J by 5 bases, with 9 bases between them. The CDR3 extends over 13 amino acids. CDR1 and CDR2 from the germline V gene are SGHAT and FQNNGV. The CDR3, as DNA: TGTGCCAGCAGCTTTAGTGTGGAAGATACGCAGTATTTT. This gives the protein CASSFSVEDTQYF.